This is a list of T cell receptor beta chains from one sample in a study of cytomegalovirus exposure and HLA in healthy donors. Clones were sequenced by immunoSEQ multiplex PCR, and TCRdb holds only the in-frame ones, with some missing. The data contain some 140,000 clones, about 90% of them singletons. The sequencing input was PBMCs. All receptors derive from a woman aged 30 to 39 in good health and CMV-seropositive. Both conserved end residues are part of each CDR3. A D gene is named only where the DNA matches it firmly. A row's size may be missing; if present it is once, few, many or a size class.

J gene	D gene	clone size	V gene	CDR3 protein	CDR3 DNA
TRBJ2-5	NA	NA	TRBV5-1	CASTPTGQLLGTQYF	TGCGCCAGCACACCGACTGGCCAGCTTCTTGGGACCCAGTACTTC
TRBJ2-7	TRBD2	NA	TRBV5-1	CASSLVAGGYEQYF	TGCGCCAGCAGCTTGGTAGCGGGAGGCTACGAGCAGTACTTC
TRBJ1-2	NA	NA	TRBV5-6	CASRTRQEIYGYTF	TGTGCCAGCAGAACTCGTCAGGAAATCTATGGCTACACCTTC
TRBJ1-1	NA	NA	TRBV6-5	CASLDSLNTEAFF	TGTGCCAGCCTGGACAGCCTGAACACTGAAGCTTTCTTT
TRBJ2-1	NA	NA	TRBV7-9	CASSRRRAGPYNEQFF	TGTGCCAGCAGCCGCCGCAGGGCAGGACCTTACAATGAGCAGTTCTTC
TRBJ2-7	NA	NA	TRBV15	CATSRDLSRGLDYEQYF	TGTGCCACCAGCAGAGATCTCTCCCGGGGACTCGACTACGAGCAGTACTTC
TRBJ1-2	NA	many	TRBV5-5	CASSLELGGYTF	TGTGCCAGCAGCTTGGAACTAGGAGGCTACACCTTC
TRBJ2-7	NA	NA	TRBV28	CASSFRPRGTYEQYF	TGTGCCAGCAGTTTTAGGCCCAGGGGCACCTACGAGCAGTACTTC
TRBJ2-7	NA	once	TRBV5-5	CASSLAGYYEQYF	TGTGCCAGCAGCTTGGCAGGATACTACGAGCAGTACTTC
TRBJ2-5	TRBD1	NA	TRBV19	CASSTTGTAKETQYF	TGTGCCAGTAGTACGACCGGGACAGCAAAAGAGACCCAGTACTTC